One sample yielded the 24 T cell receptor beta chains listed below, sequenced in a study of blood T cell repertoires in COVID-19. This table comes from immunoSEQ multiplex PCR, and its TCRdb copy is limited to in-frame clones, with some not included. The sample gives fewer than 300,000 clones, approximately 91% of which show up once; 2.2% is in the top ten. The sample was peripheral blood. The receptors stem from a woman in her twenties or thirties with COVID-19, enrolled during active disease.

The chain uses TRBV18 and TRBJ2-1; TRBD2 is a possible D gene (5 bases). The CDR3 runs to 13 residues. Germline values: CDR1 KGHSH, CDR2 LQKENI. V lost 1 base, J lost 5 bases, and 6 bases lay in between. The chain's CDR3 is CASSPRGDNEQFF. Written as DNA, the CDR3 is TGTGCCAGCTCACCACGGGGAGACAATGAGCAGTTCTTC.

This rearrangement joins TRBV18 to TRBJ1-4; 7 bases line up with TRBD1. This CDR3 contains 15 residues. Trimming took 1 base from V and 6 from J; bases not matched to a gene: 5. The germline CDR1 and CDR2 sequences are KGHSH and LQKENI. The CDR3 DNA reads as TGTGCCAGCTCACCACTCGGACAGGCCGATGAAAAACTGTTTTTT. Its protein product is CASSPLGQADEKLFF.

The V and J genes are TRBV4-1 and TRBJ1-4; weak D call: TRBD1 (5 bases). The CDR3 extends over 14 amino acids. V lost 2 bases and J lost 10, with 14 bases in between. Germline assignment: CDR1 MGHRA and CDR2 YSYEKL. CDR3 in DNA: TGCGCCAGCAGCCAACCCGTCGACAGTGCAAAACTGTTTTTT. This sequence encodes CASSQPVDSAKLFF.

The CDR3 nucleotides read TGTGCCAGAAGCAGCGGACAGGGAGCCTATGGCTACACCTTC. Encoded protein: CARSSGQGAYGYTF. V and J are TRBV5-3 and TRBJ1-2; TRBD1 agrees at 8 bases. TRBV5-3 is an ORF, with its function uncertain. With V trimmed by 4 bases and J by 4 bases, 6 bases remained unmatched. This CDR3 has 14 residues.

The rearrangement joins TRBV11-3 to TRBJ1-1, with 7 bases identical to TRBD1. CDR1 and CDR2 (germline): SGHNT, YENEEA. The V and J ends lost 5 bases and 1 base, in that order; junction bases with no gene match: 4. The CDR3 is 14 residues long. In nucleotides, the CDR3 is TGTGCCAGCAGCGCACAGGGGACGAACACTGAAGCTTTCTTT. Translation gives CASSAQGTNTEAFF.

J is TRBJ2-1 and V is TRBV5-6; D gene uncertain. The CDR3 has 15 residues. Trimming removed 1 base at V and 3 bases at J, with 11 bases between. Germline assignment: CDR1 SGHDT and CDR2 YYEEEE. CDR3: CASSLTVESYNEQFF. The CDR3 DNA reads TGTGCCAGCAGCTTGACGGTAGAAAGCTACAATGAGCAGTTCTTC.

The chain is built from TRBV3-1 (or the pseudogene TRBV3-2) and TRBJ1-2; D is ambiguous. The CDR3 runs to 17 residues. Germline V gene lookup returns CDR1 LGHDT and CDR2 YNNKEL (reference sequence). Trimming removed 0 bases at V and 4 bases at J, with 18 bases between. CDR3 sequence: CASSQDNIIAKSYGYTF. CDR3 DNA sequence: TGTGCCAGCAGCCAAGATAATATTATTGCTAAAAGCTATGGCTACACCTTC.

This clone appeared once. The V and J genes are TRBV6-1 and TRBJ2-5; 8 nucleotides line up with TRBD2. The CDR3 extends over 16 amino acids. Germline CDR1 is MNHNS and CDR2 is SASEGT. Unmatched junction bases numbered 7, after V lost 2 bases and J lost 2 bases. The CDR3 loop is CASSERLAGKQETQYF. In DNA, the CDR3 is TGTGCCAGCAGTGAACGGCTAGCGGGTAAACAAGAGACCCAGTACTTC.

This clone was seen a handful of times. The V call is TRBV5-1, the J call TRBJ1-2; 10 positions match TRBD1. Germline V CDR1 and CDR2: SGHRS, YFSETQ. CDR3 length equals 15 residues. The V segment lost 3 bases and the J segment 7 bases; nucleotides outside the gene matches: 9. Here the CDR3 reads CASSSATGGAGGYTF. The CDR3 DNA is TGCGCCAGCAGCTCGGCGACAGGGGGCGCGGGTGGCTACACCTTC.

DNA for the CDR3: TGTGCCAGTAGTATGACAGGGACAGGGTACACTGAAGCTTTCTTT. This encodes CASSMTGTGYTEAFF. The chain couples TRBV19 to TRBJ1-1, with TRBD1 matching over 9 bases. Trimming at V came to 3 bases and at J to 3 bases, leaving 5 bases not matched to a gene. The CDR3 is 15 amino acids. The germline gives CDR1 LNHDA, CDR2 SQIVND (reference sequence).

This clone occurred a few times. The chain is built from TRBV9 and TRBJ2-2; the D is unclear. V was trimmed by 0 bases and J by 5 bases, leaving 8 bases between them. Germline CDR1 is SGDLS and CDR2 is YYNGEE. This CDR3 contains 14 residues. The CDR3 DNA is TGTGCCAGCAGCGTAGTTTTAGAGACCGGGGAGCTGTTTTTT. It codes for CASSVVLETGELFF.

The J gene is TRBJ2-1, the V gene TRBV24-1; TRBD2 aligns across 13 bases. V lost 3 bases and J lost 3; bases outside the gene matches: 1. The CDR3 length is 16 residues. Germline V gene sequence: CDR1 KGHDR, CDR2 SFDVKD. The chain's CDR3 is CATSDRTSGSYNEQFF. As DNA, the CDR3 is TGTGCCACCAGTGATCGGACTAGCGGGAGCTACAATGAGCAGTTCTTC.

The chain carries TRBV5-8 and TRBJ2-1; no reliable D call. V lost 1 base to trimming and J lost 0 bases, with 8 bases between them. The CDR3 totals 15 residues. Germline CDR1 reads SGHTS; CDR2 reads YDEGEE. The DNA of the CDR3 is TGTGCCAGCAGCTTGTTACCGAGCTCCTACAATGAGCAGTTCTTC. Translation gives CASSLLPSSYNEQFF.

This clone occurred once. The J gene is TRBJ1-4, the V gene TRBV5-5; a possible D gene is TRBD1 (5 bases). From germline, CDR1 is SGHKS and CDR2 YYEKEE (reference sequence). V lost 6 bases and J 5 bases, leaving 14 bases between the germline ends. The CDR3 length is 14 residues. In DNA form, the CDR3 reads TGTGCCAGCACCCTCAGGGTTCTGAATGAAAAACTGTTTTTT. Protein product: CASTLRVLNEKLFF.

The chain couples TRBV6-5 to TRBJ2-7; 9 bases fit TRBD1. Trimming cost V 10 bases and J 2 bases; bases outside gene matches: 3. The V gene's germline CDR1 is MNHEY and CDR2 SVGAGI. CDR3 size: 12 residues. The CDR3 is CATRDRAYEQYF. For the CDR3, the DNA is TGTGCCACCAGGGACAGGGCCTACGAGCAGTACTTC.

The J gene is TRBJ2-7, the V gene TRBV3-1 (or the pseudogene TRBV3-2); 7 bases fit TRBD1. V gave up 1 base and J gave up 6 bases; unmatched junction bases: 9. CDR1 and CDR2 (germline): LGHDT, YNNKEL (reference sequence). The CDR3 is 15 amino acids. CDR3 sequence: CASSQGTGGVGEQYF. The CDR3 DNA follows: TGTGCCAGCAGCCAAGGGACAGGCGGTGTTGGCGAGCAGTACTTC.

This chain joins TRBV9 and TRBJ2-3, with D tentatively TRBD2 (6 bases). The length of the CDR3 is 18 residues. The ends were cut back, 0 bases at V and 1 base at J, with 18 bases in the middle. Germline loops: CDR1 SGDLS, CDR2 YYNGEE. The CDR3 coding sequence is TGTGCCAGCAGCGTAGGAGAGAGGGCCCGACTAGGCACAGATACGCAGTATTTT. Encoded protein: CASSVGERARLGTDTQYF. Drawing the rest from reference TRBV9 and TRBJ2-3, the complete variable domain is DSGVTQTPKHLITATGQRVTLRCSPRSGDLSVYWYQQSLDQGLQFLIQYYNGEERAKGNILERFSAQQFPDLHSELNLSSLELGDSALYFCASSVGERARLGTDTQYFGPGTRLTVL.

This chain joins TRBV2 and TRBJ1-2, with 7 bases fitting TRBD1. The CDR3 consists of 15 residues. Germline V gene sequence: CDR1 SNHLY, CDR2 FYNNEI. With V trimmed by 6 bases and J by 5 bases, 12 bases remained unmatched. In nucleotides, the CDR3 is TGTGCCAGCAGCCCGACGGGACAGCGTGGTTATGGCTACACCTTC. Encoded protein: CASSPTGQRGYGYTF. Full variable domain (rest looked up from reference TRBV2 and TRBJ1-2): EPEVTQTPSHQVTQMGQEVILRCVPISNHLYFYWYRQILGQKVEFLVSFYNNEISEKSEIFDDQFSVERPDGSNFTLKIRSTKLEDSAMYFCASSPTGQRGYGYTFGSGTRLTVV.

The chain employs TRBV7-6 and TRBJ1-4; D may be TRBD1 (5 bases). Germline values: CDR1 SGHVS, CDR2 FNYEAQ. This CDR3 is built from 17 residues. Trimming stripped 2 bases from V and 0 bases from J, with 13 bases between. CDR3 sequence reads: CASSLIGDSATNEKLFF. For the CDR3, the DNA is TGTGCCAGCAGCTTAATTGGAGACAGCGCAACTAATGAAAAACTGTTTTTT.

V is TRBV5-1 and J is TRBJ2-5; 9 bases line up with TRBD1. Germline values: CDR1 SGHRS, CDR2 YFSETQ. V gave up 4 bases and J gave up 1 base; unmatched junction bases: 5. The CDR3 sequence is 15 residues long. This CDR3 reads CASSLGTGIQETQYF. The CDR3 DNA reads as TGCGCCAGCAGCCTAGGGACAGGGATCCAAGAGACCCAGTACTTC. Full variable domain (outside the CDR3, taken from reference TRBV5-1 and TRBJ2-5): KAGVTQTPRYLIKTRGQQVTLSCSPISGHRSVSWYQQTPGQGLQFLFEYFSETQRNKGNFPGRFSGRQFSNSRSEMNVSTLELGDSALYLCASSLGTGIQETQYFGPGTRLLVL.

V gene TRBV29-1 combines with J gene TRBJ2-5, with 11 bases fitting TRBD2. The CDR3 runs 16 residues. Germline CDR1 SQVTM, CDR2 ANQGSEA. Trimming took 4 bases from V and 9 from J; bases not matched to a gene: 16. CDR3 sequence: CSVVGPGTSGPGAQYF. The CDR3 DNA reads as TGCAGCGTTGTTGGACCCGGGACTAGCGGACCGGGGGCCCAGTACTTC.

CDR3: CASSQVRTGEMADTQYF. CDR3 nucleotides: TGCGCCAGCAGCCAAGTCCGGACAGGGGAAATGGCAGATACGCAGTATTTT. This chain links TRBV4-1 with TRBJ2-3, with TRBD1 matching over 9 bases. The CDR3 contains 17 residues. CDR1 is MGHRA, CDR2 YSYEKL, per germline. With 1 base clipped from V and 4 bases from J, the junction kept 9 bases outside the gene matches.

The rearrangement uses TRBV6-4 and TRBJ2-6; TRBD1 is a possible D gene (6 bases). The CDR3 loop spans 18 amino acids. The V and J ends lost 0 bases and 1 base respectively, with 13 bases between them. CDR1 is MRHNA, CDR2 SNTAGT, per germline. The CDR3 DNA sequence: TGTGCCAGCAGTGACTCTAACAGGGTCTTGTCTGGGGCCAACGTCCTGACTTTC. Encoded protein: CASSDSNRVLSGANVLTF.

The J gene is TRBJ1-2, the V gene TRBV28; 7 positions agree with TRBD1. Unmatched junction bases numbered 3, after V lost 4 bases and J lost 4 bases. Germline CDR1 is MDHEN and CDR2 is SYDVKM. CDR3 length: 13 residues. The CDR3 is CASSYDRAYGYTF. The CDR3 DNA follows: TGTGCCAGCAGTTATGACAGGGCCTATGGCTACACCTTC.